This T cell receptor (beta chain) was recovered during a study of regulatory T cells in long-lasting Graves disease. Researchers made TCR beta libraries by using iRepertoire HTBI primers and running Arm-PCR on CDR3 regions. Each CDR3 protein gets one entry after TCRdb re-called the multiplex PCR reads with MiXCR. The data show 680,000 or so distinct CDR3 sequences, about 15% seen once. The CDR3 totals 16 residues. Trimming removed 5 bases from V and 1 base from J, with 14 bases in between. Germline assignment: CDR1 MNHNS and CDR2 SASEGT. Time point meaning: newly diagnosed GD, antithyroid drugs for less than 3 months. Construction of the TCR library relied on RNA isolated from PBMCs. This sample was also put to use in a study of T cells in Graves' hyperthyroidism and ophthalmopathy.

The material sequenced was peripheral blood mononuclear cells (PBMCs), taken at new diagnosis, from a patient treated with antithyroid drugs. The sequence came from a woman in her 30s with Graves disease. The J gene is TRBJ2-2, the V gene TRBV6-1; D is undetermined. For the CDR3, the DNA is TGTGCCAGCAGTCCTAACCCCCCCGGGAACACCGGGGAGCTGTTTTTT. Translating gives CASSPNPPGNTGELFF.